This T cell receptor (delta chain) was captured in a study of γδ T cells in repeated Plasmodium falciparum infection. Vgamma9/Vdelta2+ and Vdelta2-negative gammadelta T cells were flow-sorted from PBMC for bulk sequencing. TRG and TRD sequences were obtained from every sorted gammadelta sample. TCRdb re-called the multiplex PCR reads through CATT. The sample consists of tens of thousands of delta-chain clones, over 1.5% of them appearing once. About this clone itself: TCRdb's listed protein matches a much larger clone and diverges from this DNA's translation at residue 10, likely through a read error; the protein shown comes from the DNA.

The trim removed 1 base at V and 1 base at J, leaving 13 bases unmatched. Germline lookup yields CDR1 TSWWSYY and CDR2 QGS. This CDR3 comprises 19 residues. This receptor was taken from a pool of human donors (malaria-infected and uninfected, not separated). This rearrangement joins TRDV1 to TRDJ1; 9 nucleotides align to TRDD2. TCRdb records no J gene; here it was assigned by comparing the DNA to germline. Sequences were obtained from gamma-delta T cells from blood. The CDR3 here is CALGERPSYNGGPTDKLIF. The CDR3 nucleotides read TGTGCTCTTGGGGAACGGCCTTCCTACAATGGGGGCCCCACCGATAAACTCATCTTT.